What follows are 21 T cell receptor beta chains derived from one specimen sequenced in a study of blood T cell repertoires in COVID-19. The table came from immunoSEQ multiplex PCR; TCRdb's copy has only in-frame clones and leaves some out. Of more than 40,000 clones listed, 85% to 90% are singletons. Sequenced sample: peripheral blood. These receptors came from a man in his fifties with active COVID-19.

The chain uses TRBV4-2 and TRBJ2-3, with 13 bases aligning to TRBD2. The CDR3 runs 16 residues. Germline V gives CDR1 LGHNA, CDR2 YNFKEQ. V trimming: 5 bases; J trimming: 4 bases; junction bases outside the gene matches: 6. This chain's CDR3 is CASSSRTSGSSDTQYF. The CDR3 DNA sequence: TGTGCCAGCAGCTCGCGGACTAGCGGGAGTTCAGATACGCAGTATTTT.

V and J are TRBV9 and TRBJ1-2; possibly TRBD1 for D (5 bases). Germline V gene sequence: CDR1 SGDLS, CDR2 YYNGEE. The CDR3 spans 13 residues. The germline V and J ends were trimmed by 0 bases and 8 bases, with 11 bases remaining between them. CDR3 nucleotides: TGTGCCAGCAGCGTAGGTTACAGGTGGGGCTACACCTTC. Translation gives CASSVGYRWGYTF.

This chain links TRBV23-1 with TRBJ2-5; D call uncertain. TRBV23-1 is an ORF, with its function uncertain. The CDR3 covers 15 residues. V was clipped by 0 bases and J by 1 base, with 9 bases between them. For the CDR3, the DNA is TGCGCCAGCAGTCAATCGCGGCGGAGCCAAGAGACCCAGTACTTC. Encoded protein: CASSQSRRSQETQYF.

This clone was recorded only once. The rearrangement joins TRBV7-9 to TRBJ1-4; 11 bases match TRBD1. The germline CDR1 and CDR2 sequences are SEHNR and FQNEAQ (reference sequence). The trim removed 5 bases at V and 7 bases at J, leaving 6 bases unmatched. This CDR3 is 15 amino acids long. The CDR3 nucleotides read TGTGCCAGCAGCAGCCGGGACAGGGGGATTGAAAAACTGTTTTTT. Residues: CASSSRDRGIEKLFF.

The V call is TRBV30, the J call TRBJ2-2, with 7 bases lining up with TRBD2. The length of the CDR3 is 14 residues. J lost 6 bases, V lost 2 bases, and 6 bases had no gene match. The V gene's germline CDR1 is GTSNPN and CDR2 SVGIG (reference sequence). In nucleotides, the CDR3 is TGTGCCTGGAGTTGGGGGACTAACGCCGGGGAGCTGTTTTTT. It codes for CAWSWGTNAGELFF. The full variable domain, rest sourced from reference TRBV30 and TRBJ2-2, is SQTIHQWPATLVQPVGSPLSLECTVEGTSNPNLYWYRQAAGRGLQLLFYSVGIGQISSEVPQNLSASRPQDRQFILSSKKLLLSDSGFYLCAWSWGTNAGELFFGEGSRLTVL.

J is TRBJ2-1 and V is TRBV29-1; 10 bases are shared with TRBD2. J lost 4 bases, V lost 6 bases, and 6 bases had no gene match. The CDR3 has 14 residues. Germline CDR1 and CDR2: SQVTM and ANQGSEA. CDR3 nucleotides: TGCAGCGTCTATACTAGCGGGACATACAATGAGCAGTTCTTC. Its translation: CSVYTSGTYNEQFF.

This chain joins TRBV4-2 and TRBJ2-3; tentative D call: TRBD1 (5 bases). The germline CDR1 and CDR2 sequences are LGHNA and YNFKEQ. The CDR3 loop spans 15 amino acids. Trimming stripped 1 base from V and 4 bases from J, with 12 bases between. The CDR3 DNA is TGTGCCAGCAGCCAAGTATCGCAGGGTTCAGATACGCAGTATTTT. This sequence encodes CASSQVSQGSDTQYF.

This clone was observed a few times. The J gene is TRBJ2-7, the V gene TRBV19; tentatively, D is TRBD2 (6 bases). CDR3 length: 13 amino acids. From germline, CDR1 is LNHDA and CDR2 SQIVND (reference sequence). Trimming took off 4 bases at V and 3 bases at J, with 10 bases between the two ends. CDR3 loop: CASSKRTNYEQYF. The DNA of the CDR3 is TGTGCCAGTAGTAAACGGACTAACTACGAGCAGTACTTC.

This chain links TRBV25-1 with TRBJ1-1, with D perhaps matching TRBD1 (5 bases). This CDR3 comprises 14 residues. CDR1 MGHDK and CDR2 SYGVNS come from the germline V gene. Trimming cost V 7 bases and J 3 bases, with 15 bases left between them. CDR3 sequence: CASNGGVGHTEAFF. CDR3 nucleotide sequence: TGTGCCAGCAATGGCGGGGTGGGGCACACTGAAGCTTTCTTT.

The V and J genes are TRBV4-1 and TRBJ2-7; TRBD2 aligns across 15 bases. V gave up 6 bases and J gave up 1 base; unmatched junction bases: 4. Germline V gene data show CDR1 as MGHRA and CDR2 as YSYEKL. This CDR3 spans 16 amino acids. The DNA for the CDR3 is TGCGCCAGCAGTGCGGGACTAGCGGGAGGATCCTACGAGCAGTACTTC. This sequence encodes CASSAGLAGGSYEQYF.

The chain joins TRBV2 to TRBJ1-1; no definite D call. Trimming took off 3 bases at V and 0 bases at J, with 8 bases between the two ends. CDR3 length: 14 residues. Germline CDR1 SNHLY, CDR2 FYNNEI. In DNA, the CDR3 is TGTGCCAGCAGTGACGAAAGCCTGAACACTGAAGCTTTCTTT. It encodes CASSDESLNTEAFF. The full variable domain, rest sourced from reference TRBV2 and TRBJ1-1, is EPEVTQTPSHQVTQMGQEVILRCVPISNHLYFYWYRQILGQKVEFLVSFYNNEISEKSEIFDDQFSVERPDGSNFTLKIRSTKLEDSAMYFCASSDESLNTEAFFGQGTRLTVV.

The V gene is TRBV28, the J gene TRBJ2-7, with D perhaps matching TRBD1 (5 bases). V shed 5 bases and J shed 6 bases, with 14 bases lying between them. CDR3 length equals 13 residues. Germline CDR1 reads MDHEN; CDR2 reads SYDVKM. The CDR3 sequence is CASSPPDSREQYF. DNA of the CDR3: TGTGCCAGCAGTCCACCCGACAGCCGCGAGCAGTACTTC.

The V gene is TRBV11-2, the J gene TRBJ1-1; no definite D call. The V end was cut by 4 bases, the J end by 11 bases, with 14 bases between. Germline values: CDR1 SGHAT, CDR2 FQNNGV. There are 12 residues in the CDR3. The DNA of the CDR3 is TGTGCCAGCAGCTCGTATTTGGTTCGGGCTTTCTTT. The encoded protein is CASSSYLVRAFF.

The rearrangement links TRBV7-3 to TRBJ1-1, with 9 bases fitting TRBD1. The J segment lost 5 bases and the V segment lost 5 bases, leaving 9 bases of the junction unmatched. Germline V CDR1 and CDR2: SGHTA, FQGTGA. This CDR3 is built from 15 residues. In nucleotides, the CDR3 is TGTGCCAGCAGCCTCATACAGGGGGCGAGGACTGAAGCTTTCTTT. Translation gives CASSLIQGARTEAFF.

The J gene is TRBJ1-2, the V gene TRBV12-3 or TRBV12-4; D unclear. V lost 8 bases to trimming and J lost 10 bases, with 14 bases between them. The CDR3 is 11 residues long. CDR3 sequence (DNA): TGTGCCAGCGAAGGAGCAGAGGACTACACCTTC. It specifies CASEGAEDYTF.

This clone was counted a single time. The chain couples TRBV11-2 to TRBJ1-4; TRBD1 agrees at 8 bases. Trimming cost V 2 bases and J 4 bases; bases outside gene matches: 6. The CDR3 loop spans 16 amino acids. Germline CDR1 SGHAT, CDR2 FQNNGV. The CDR3 loop reads CASSLSPQGVNEKLFF. The CDR3 region has the DNA TGTGCCAGCAGCTTATCCCCACAGGGGGTTAATGAAAAACTGTTTTTT.

In its sample, this clone was seen a few times. The CDR3 region has the DNA TGTGCCAGCAGTTATGGACAGGGAAACACCATATATTTT. Its translation: CASSYGQGNTIYF. The chain is built from TRBV6-2 or TRBV6-3 and TRBJ1-3, with a possible D match to TRBD1 (6 bases). The CDR3 runs to 13 residues. Germline loops: CDR1 MNHEY, CDR2 SVGEGT. V lost 3 bases, J lost 4 bases, and 7 bases lay in between.

The V and J genes are TRBV2 and TRBJ2-2; the D gene is possibly TRBD1 (5 bases). V lost 10 bases and J 2 bases, leaving 17 bases between the germline ends. Germline-derived CDR1 and CDR2 are SNHLY and FYNNEI. The length of the CDR3 is 15 residues. The CDR3 here is CATTPRQINTGELFF. CDR3 coding DNA: TGTGCCACCACGCCCCGACAGATTAACACCGGGGAGCTGTTTTTT.

This clone was detected only once. V is TRBV7-3 and J is TRBJ2-3, with 13 positions matching TRBD2. The germline CDR1 and CDR2 sequences are SGHTA and FQGTGA. The CDR3 contains 15 residues. Trimming at V came to 7 bases and at J to 6 bases, leaving 7 bases not matched to a gene. CDR3 loop: CASKLAGGPGDTQYF. CDR3 nucleotide sequence: TGTGCCAGCAAACTAGCGGGAGGGCCCGGGGATACGCAGTATTTT. The full variable domain, its missing parts supplied by reference TRBV7-3 and TRBJ2-3, is GAGVSQTPSNKVTEKGKYVELRCDPISGHTALYWYRQSLGQGPEFLIYFQGTGAADDSGLPNDRFFAVRPEGSVSTLKIQRTERGDSAVYLCASKLAGGPGDTQYFGPGTRLTVL.

The CDR3 nucleotides read TGTGCCAGCAGCTTGGGGGTGGGGGGCGAGCAGTACTTC. The encoded protein is CASSLGVGGEQYF. The J gene is TRBJ2-7, the V gene TRBV5-4; TRBD2 is a possible D gene (6 bases). V was trimmed by 0 bases and J by 6 bases, leaving 10 bases between them. CDR3 length: 13 residues. Germline V gene data show CDR1 as SGHNT and CDR2 as YYREEE (reference sequence).

The CDR3 spells CAIQAGERGTDTQYF. The CDR3 DNA sequence: TGCGCCATTCAGGCGGGGGAAAGGGGCACAGATACGCAGTATTTT. The chain couples TRBV10-2 to TRBJ2-3, with 7 bases fitting TRBD2. From germline, CDR1 is WSHSY and CDR2 SAAADI. The J segment lost 1 base and the V segment lost 10 bases, leaving 11 bases of the junction unmatched. The CDR3 covers 15 residues.